The T cell receptor (beta chain) under discussion was sequenced for a study of blood T cell repertoires in COVID-19. Turning to the study itself: The origin of the acute and convalescent COVID-19 samples was the United States, Italy and Spain. PBMCs, B-cell-depleted T cells, or T cells provided the cDNA or gDNA that made up the material.

Germline V gene data show CDR1 as MDHEN and CDR2 as SYDVKM. V lost 3 bases to trimming and J lost 12 bases; unmatched junction nucleotides: 11. The CDR3 contains 14 residues. Sequenced by immunoSEQ multiplex PCR; TCRdb stores in-frame clones only, minus some. The repertoire includes roughly 110,000 clones, around 78% of them detected once, and 6.2% sits in the top ten. During active infection, Seattle patients enrolled and were then monitored through disease. The TCR sequence derives from a man older than 75 with COVID-19, enrolled during active disease. The chain has TRBV28 and TRBJ2-1; 7 bases map to TRBD1. The sequenced material came from peripheral blood. DNA of the CDR3: TGTGCCAGCAGTTTCGTCGCCGCTGGGACAGTGCAGTTCTTC. Its translation is CASSFVAAGTVQFF.